This T cell receptor beta chain was observed in a study of technical replicates of blood from a handful of donors. Clones were sequenced by immunoSEQ multiplex PCR, and TCRdb holds only the in-frame ones, with some missing. The sample records tens of thousands of clones, roughly 96% being singletons. The CDR3 totals 15 residues. The germline V gene encodes CDR1 SGDLS and CDR2 YYNGEE. Trimming took 0 bases from V and 4 from J; bases not matched to a gene: 4. What was sequenced was T cells isolated from PBMCs. V gene TRBV9 combines with J gene TRBJ2-1; TRBD2 aligns across 7 bases. This sequence originates from a human donor in good health. CDR3 DNA sequence: TGTGCCAGCAGCGTAGGTAGCGGGCTATACAATGAGCAGTTCTTC. Protein product: CASSVGSGLYNEQFF.